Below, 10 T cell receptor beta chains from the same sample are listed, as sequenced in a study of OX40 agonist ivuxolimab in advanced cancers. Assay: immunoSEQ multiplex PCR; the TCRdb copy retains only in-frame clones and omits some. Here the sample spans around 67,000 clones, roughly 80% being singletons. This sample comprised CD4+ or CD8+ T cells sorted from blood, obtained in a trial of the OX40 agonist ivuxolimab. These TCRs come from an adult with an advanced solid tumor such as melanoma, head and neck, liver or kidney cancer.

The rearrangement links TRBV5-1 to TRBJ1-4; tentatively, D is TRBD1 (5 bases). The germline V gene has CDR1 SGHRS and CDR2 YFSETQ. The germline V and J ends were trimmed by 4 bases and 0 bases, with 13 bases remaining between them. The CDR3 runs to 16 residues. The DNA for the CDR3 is TGCGCCAGCAGCGGGGGGACGGCAGCAACTAATGAAAAACTGTTTTTT. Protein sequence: CASSGGTAATNEKLFF.

The CDR3 bases are TGTGCCAGCAGGATGGGAGCGGGGGACTCCTACGAGCAGTACTTC. Translated: CASRMGAGDSYEQYF. V usage is TRBV6-6 and J usage is TRBJ2-7, with 8 bases identical to TRBD2. Germline loops: CDR1 MNHNY, CDR2 SVGAGI (reference sequence). V lost 6 bases, J lost 0 bases, and 7 bases stayed unmatched. There are 15 residues in the CDR3.

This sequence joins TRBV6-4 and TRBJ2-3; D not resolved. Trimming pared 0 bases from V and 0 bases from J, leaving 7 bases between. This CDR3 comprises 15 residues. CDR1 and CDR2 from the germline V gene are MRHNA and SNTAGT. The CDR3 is CASSDSWGSTDTQYF. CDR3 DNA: TGTGCCAGCAGTGACTCTTGGGGAAGCACAGATACGCAGTATTTT.

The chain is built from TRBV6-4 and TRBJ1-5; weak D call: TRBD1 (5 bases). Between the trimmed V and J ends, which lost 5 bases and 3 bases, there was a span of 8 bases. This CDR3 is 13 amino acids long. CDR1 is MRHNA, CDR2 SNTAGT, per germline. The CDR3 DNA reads TGTGCCAGCAGTTGGGACCACAATCAGCCCCAGCATTTT. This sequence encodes CASSWDHNQPQHF.

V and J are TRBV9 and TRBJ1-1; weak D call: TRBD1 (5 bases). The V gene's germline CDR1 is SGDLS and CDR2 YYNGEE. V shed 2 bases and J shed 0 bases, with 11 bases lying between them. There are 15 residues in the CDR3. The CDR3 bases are TGTGCCAGCAGCGTGGGGGGACGACTGAACACTGAAGCTTTCTTT. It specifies CASSVGGRLNTEAFF.

In DNA form, the CDR3 reads TGCAGCGTTGCCGGGACTCCGCGGGATGAGCAGTTCTTC. Translation gives CSVAGTPRDEQFF. This chain joins TRBV29-1 and TRBJ2-1, with D maybe TRBD2 (6 bases). Germline V gives CDR1 SQVTM, CDR2 ANQGSEA. V was cut by 4 bases and J by 8 bases, with 15 bases left in between. This CDR3 region has 13 residues.

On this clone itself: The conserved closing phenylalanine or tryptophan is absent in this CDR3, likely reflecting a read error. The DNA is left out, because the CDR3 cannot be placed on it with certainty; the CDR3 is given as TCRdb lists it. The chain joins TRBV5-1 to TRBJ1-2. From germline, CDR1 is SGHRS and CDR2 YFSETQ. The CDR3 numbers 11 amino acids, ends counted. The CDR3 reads CASSLIEGKRI.

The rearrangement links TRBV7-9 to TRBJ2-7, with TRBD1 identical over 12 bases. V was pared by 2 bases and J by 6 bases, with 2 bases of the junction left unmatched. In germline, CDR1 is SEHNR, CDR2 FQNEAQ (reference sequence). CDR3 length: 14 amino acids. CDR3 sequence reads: CASSLRDRGPEQYF. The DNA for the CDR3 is TGTGCCAGCAGCTTAAGGGACAGGGGGCCCGAGCAGTACTTC.

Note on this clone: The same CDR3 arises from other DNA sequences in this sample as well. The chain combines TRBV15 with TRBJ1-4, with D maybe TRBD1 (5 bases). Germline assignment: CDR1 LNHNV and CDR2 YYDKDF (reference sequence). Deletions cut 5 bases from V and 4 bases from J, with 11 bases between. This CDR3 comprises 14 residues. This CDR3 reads CATSPQGLNEKLFF. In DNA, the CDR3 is TGTGCCACCAGCCCTCAGGGTCTTAATGAAAAACTGTTTTTT.

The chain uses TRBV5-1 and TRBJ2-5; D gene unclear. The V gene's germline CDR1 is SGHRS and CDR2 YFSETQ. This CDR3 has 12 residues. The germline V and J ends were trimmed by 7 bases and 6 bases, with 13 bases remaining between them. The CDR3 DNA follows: TGCGCCAGCGGGGATACTTATAAGACCCAGTACTTC. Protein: CASGDTYKTQYF.